This paragraph covers one TCR beta chain sequence. The antigen this receptor binds is unknown. No much larger clonotype is one base removed from it; base qualities were not supplied. The immunoSEQ Assay, a bias-controlled multiplex PCR, was used to amplify TCRbeta CDR3 regions from genomic DNA. In the source study's methods: The number of nucleated cells in each sample was estimated by amplification of reference gene primers within the assay. To quantify the absolute abundance of each unique TCRbeta CDR3 rearrangement, sequence reads were collapsed and filtered. Productive Simpson clonality was computed per sample as the square root of Simpson's diversity index over productive rearrangements. TCRdb stores this immuneACCESS table with in-frame sequences only. Part of the clones is absent; in the studies checked, under half of the shortfall reflects unresolved V genes, and no reason is known for the rest. From that table come the V and J calls and clone size; the DNA was used to work out D and trimming. The sample table contains 200,000 to 250,000 clones; only one count was recorded for around 81% of them. Approximately 7.5% of the sample comes from the top ten.

In Seattle, one collaborating source enrolled patients while the infection was active and tracked those patients longitudinally over the course of disease. Whole blood was collected in K2EDTA tubes by collaborating institutions according to the institutions' own protocols. For TCRbeta analysis, collaborator samples were shipped as frozen whole blood, as isolated PBMCs, or as DNA extracted from either sample type. The data originate from a study of blood T cell repertoires in COVID-19 (dated by TCRdb to between 2020 and 2021). Regarding the study in general: The collaborator samples originated in the United States, Italy and Spain and spanned the acute and convalescent phases of COVID-19. The prospective study material was composed of cDNA or gDNA derived from T cells, B-cell-depleted T cells, or PBMCs. Deeply sampled blood TCRbeta repertoires from subjects exposed to, actively infected with, or recovered from COVID-19 were included in the dataset. The repertoires were released in a freely available public database meant as a resource for research on the immune response to SARS-CoV-2. Samples were obtained from the ongoing ImmuneRACE study (first 160 participants) and from over a thousand subjects provided by 6 global collaborators. Nearly every sample came with metadata listing a de-identified subject ID, COVID-19 status, age in years and sex. Where available, HLA class I and class II types were obtained from metadata supplied by the sample provider rather than from assay-based typing.

Points the paper makes about the study in general: How much clinical and demographic metadata was included differed by source and by participant, and the metadata was provided uncurated.

V sheds 4 bases and J sheds 5 bases, leaving 16 bases between their ends. The CDR3, from cysteine to phenylalanine, totals 15 residues. The entry retains the CDR3 DNA only, 45 bases that are in frame from base 1. CDR1 and CDR2 are read off the germline V gene as SGHDN and FVKESK. This TCR derives from a woman older than 75 with COVID-19, enrolled during active disease. The rearrangement combines TRBV14 with TRBJ2-3, with TRBD2 tentatively as D gene (5 bases match). Material: peripheral blood. The sequenced DNA: TGTGCCAGCAGCCTGAGAGGGAGAGGCAAAGATACGCAGTATTTT. Its amino acids are CASSLRGRGKDTQYF.